The text below deals with one T cell receptor (beta chain). Different DNA sequences within this sample yield the same CDR3. Using immunoSEQ multiplex PCR, the repertoire was profiled, and TCRdb retains in-frame clones only, with some absent. The sample has roughly 250,000 clones; more than 75% are singletons. This CDR3 has 14 amino acids. Per germline, CDR1 KGHSH and CDR2 LQKENI. V shed 2 bases and J 2 bases; nucleotides not matched to a gene: 3. The entry originates in a study of blood T cell repertoires in COVID-19. In the study overall: T cells, B-cell-depleted T cells, or PBMCs provided the cDNA or gDNA that served as material.

The sequencing input was peripheral blood. The TCR originated in a man between 40 and 49 years old with acute or convalescent COVID-19. The gene calls are TRBV18 and TRBJ2-7; 7 nucleotides match TRBD1. The CDR3 protein is CASSPGTVTYEQYF. CDR3 in DNA: TGTGCCAGCTCACCAGGGACAGTCACCTACGAGCAGTACTTC.